Described below is a single T cell receptor (beta chain) sequence and its context. Its antigen is as yet unknown. Stated treatment: oral pan-JAK inhibitor, 5-10 mg twice daily. Sorted populations comprised CD4+ and CD8+ T cells obtained from PBMCs. The CDR3 runs 16 residues. The V gene end was trimmed by 2 bases and the J gene end by 2 bases; junction bases not matched to a gene: 9. CDR1 is WNHNN and CDR2 is SYGVQD in the germline V gene (reference sequence). The sample belongs to a study of CD8+ T cells in alopecia areata. Overall study context: The duration of tofacitinib was 6 to 18 months, with 6 months off drug afterward.

Investigators isolated RNA and reverse transcribed it into cDNA to act as the sequencing template. Clones were read by immunoSEQ multiplex PCR, and TCRdb kept only the in-frame ones, dropping some. The sample holds roughly 100,000 clones, about nine tenths seen once. Regarding the study as a whole: Scalp sample data also include resident alphabeta T cells from normal skin.

This clonotype was obtained from a human donor with alopecia areata. Sample: CD8+ T cells sorted from blood, taken between weeks 30 and 35, from a patient treated with tofacitinib. The chain links TRBV10-1 to TRBJ2-7, with 7 bases identical to TRBD1. The CDR3 here is CASSEKVDRDPYEQYF. The DNA for the CDR3 is TGCGCCAGCAGTGAGAAGGTTGACAGGGACCCCTACGAGCAGTACTTC.